This is a list of T cell receptor beta chains from one sample in a study of control samples from healthy donors and cancer patients. This table comes from immunoSEQ multiplex PCR, and its TCRdb copy is limited to in-frame clones, with some not included. The sample has about 110,000 clones, about nine tenths seen once. Sequencing was carried out using blood. These receptors originate from a human donor in good health. The donor label of this sample is uncertain. Both conserved end residues are part of each CDR3. A D gene is named only where the DNA matches it firmly. Part of the rows lack a size; the others show once, few, many or a class for expanded clones.

>TRBJ2-5|15|TRBD1|-|TRBV5-1
CASSPDRGQGETQYF
TGTGCCAGCAGCCCCGACAGGGGGCAGGGGGAGACCCAGTACTTC
>TRBJ2-7|14|TRBD1|-|TRBV7-9
CASSSTTGDYEQYF
TGTGCCAGCAGCTCCACGACAGGGGACTACGAGCAGTACTTC
>TRBJ2-1|16|TRBD1|-|TRBV4-2
CASSQDVQGALNEQFF
TGTGCCAGCAGCCAAGATGTCCAGGGGGCACTTAATGAGCAGTTCTTC
>TRBJ1-1|14|-|-|TRBV29-1
CSVEGGDPDTEAFF
TGCAGCGTTGAAGGAGGGGACCCGGACACTGAAGCTTTCTTT
>TRBJ1-3|14|-|-|TRBV11-2
CASSLEAGRNTIYF
TGTGCCAGCAGCTTAGAGGCAGGGCGAAACACCATATATTTT
>TRBJ1-1|11|-|-|TRBV10-3
CATTENTEAFF
TGTGCCACAACAGAGAACACTGAAGCTTTCTTT
>TRBJ2-5|15|-|-|TRBV7-3
CATIKLRTGGETQYF
TGTGCCACGATTAAACTCCGGACAGGAGGGGAGACCCAGTACTTC
>TRBJ2-7|15|-|-|TRBV5-5
CASSLYQGHIYEQYF
TGTGCCAGCAGCTTGTACCAGGGCCACATCTACGAGCAGTACTTC
>TRBJ2-2|15|-|-|TRBV6-5
CASTLASGNTGELFF
TGTGCCAGCACTCTAGCATCGGGGAACACCGGGGAGCTGTTTTTT
>TRBJ1-1|15|-|few|TRBV18
CASSPNLPGGTEAFF
TGTGCCAGCTCACCGAACTTGCCCGGGGGAACTGAAGCTTTCTTT
>TRBJ1-5|17|-|-|TRBV18
CASSPSGGSAGDQPQHF
TGTGCCAGCTCACCCTCCGGTGGGTCGGCAGGGGATCAGCCCCAGCATTTT
>TRBJ2-1|12|-|-|TRBV7-9
CASSFNENEQFF
TGTGCCAGCAGCTTTAACGAGAATGAGCAGTTCTTC
>TRBJ2-1|16|-|-|TRBV3-1/TRBV3-2
CASSQGDRSSYNEQFF
TGTGCCAGCAGCCAAGGGGATCGCAGCTCCTACAATGAGCAGTTCTTC
>TRBJ1-2|11|-|-|TRBV19
CASRDGNGYTF
TGTGCCAGTCGGGACGGGAATGGCTACACCTTC
>TRBJ2-6|16|-|-|TRBV24-1
CATGASGWSGANVLTF
TGTGCCACCGGCGCTTCCGGTTGGTCTGGGGCCAACGTCCTGACTTTC
>TRBJ1-2|15|TRBD1|-|TRBV28
CASSPGTGSYYGYTF
TGTGCCAGCAGTCCCGGGACAGGGAGTTACTATGGCTACACCTTC
>TRBJ2-2|15|-|-|TRBV7-2
CASSFGTPNTGELFF
TGTGCCAGCAGCTTTGGGACACCAAACACCGGGGAGCTGTTTTTT
>TRBJ2-2|17|TRBD1|-|TRBV14
CASSQELTGVHTGELFF
TGTGCCAGCAGCCAAGAACTGACAGGGGTCCACACCGGGGAGCTGTTTTTT
>TRBJ1-1|16|TRBD1|-|TRBV27
CASRAMDRATATEAFF
TGTGCCAGCAGGGCGATGGACAGGGCGACCGCCACTGAAGCTTTCTTT
>TRBJ1-4|13|-|-|TRBV2
CATHRDTNEKLFF
TGTGCCACGCACCGGGACACTAATGAAAAACTGTTTTTT
>TRBJ2-3|16|-|-|TRBV12-5
CASGLTPTHHPDTQYF
TGTGCTAGTGGTTTGACCCCTACCCACCACCCCGATACGCAGTATTTT
>TRBJ1-5|13|-|-|TRBV24-1
CATSPNSNQPQHF
TGTGCCACCAGTCCTAATAGCAATCAGCCCCAGCATTTT
>TRBJ2-7|15|-|-|TRBV24-1
CATSDSQGAGYEQYF
TGTGCCACCAGTGATTCCCAGGGTGCCGGCTACGAGCAGTACTTC
>TRBJ2-2|14|-|-|TRBV6-5
CASKQEVFTGELFF
TGTGCCAGCAAACAGGAGGTGTTCACCGGGGAGCTGTTTTTT
>TRBJ1-2|14|TRBD1|-|TRBV5-8
CASSLRGQIYGYTF
TGTGCCAGCAGCTTGCGGGGACAGATATATGGCTACACCTTC
>TRBJ1-1|14|-|once|TRBV7-9
CASSYSRDTAEAFF
TGTGCCAGCAGCTACAGCCGGGACACCGCAGAAGCTTTCTTT
>TRBJ1-2|15|TRBD1|-|TRBV2
CASSEVATGVRGYTF
TGTGCCAGCAGTGAAGTGGCGACAGGGGTTCGTGGCTACACCTTC
>TRBJ2-4|14|-|-|TRBV2
CASSDGLVGNIQYF
TGTGCCAGCAGTGATGGGTTGGTCGGAAACATTCAGTACTTC
>TRBJ2-7|12|-|-|TRBV10-2
CASSFQAYEQYF
TGCGCCAGCAGTTTTCAGGCCTACGAGCAGTACTTC
>TRBJ1-2|13|-|once|TRBV19
CASSRLSNYGYTF
TGTGCCAGTAGTAGATTGTCTAACTATGGCTACACCTTC
>TRBJ1-1|16|-|-|TRBV23-1
CASSEDGTVGDTEAFF
TGCGCCAGCAGTGAAGATGGGACGGTGGGGGACACTGAAGCTTTCTTT
>TRBJ2-3|14|-|-|TRBV5-6
CASSTLIGTDTQYF
TGTGCCAGCAGCACCTTAATAGGCACAGATACGCAGTATTTT
>TRBJ2-2|17|TRBD1|-|TRBV27
CASRGPTGGRNTGELFF
TGTGCCAGCAGGGGACCGACAGGGGGAAGGAACACCGGGGAGCTGTTTTTT
>TRBJ2-6|15|-|-|TRBV5-1
CASSLANSGANVLTF
TGCGCCAGCAGCTTGGCAAATTCTGGGGCCAACGTCCTGACTTTC
>TRBJ1-2|13|-|once|TRBV28
CASSSGLGYGYTF
TGTGCCAGCAGTTCGGGGCTTGGCTATGGCTACACCTTC
>TRBJ2-7|13|-|-|TRBV18
CASSPTSSYEQYF
TGTGCCAGCTCACCAACGAGCTCCTACGAGCAGTACTTC
>TRBJ1-1|15|-|-|TRBV11-2
CASSFRGGLYTEAFF
TGTGCCAGCAGCTTTAGGGGGGGACTGTACACTGAAGCTTTCTTT
>TRBJ1-6|13|-|-|TRBV29-1
CSVGGGRNSPLHF
TGCAGCGTTGGTGGGGGGCGGAATTCACCCCTCCACTTT
>TRBJ1-2|13|-|-|TRBV12-3/TRBV12-4
CASSFRDWGGYTF
TGTGCCAGCAGCTTTCGGGATTGGGGTGGCTACACCTTC
>TRBJ1-1|13|-|-|TRBV29-1
CSVQGRMNTEAFF
TGCAGCGTCCAAGGACGGATGAACACTGAAGCTTTCTTT
>TRBJ1-2|14|-|-|TRBV25-1
CASSESGPLRGYTF
TGTGCCAGCAGTGAATCTGGCCCTCTGCGGGGCTACACCTTC
>TRBJ1-4|12|-|-|TRBV7-8
CASSLQREKLFF
TGTGCCAGCAGCTTGCAACGTGAAAAACTGTTTTTT
>TRBJ1-4|15|-|-|TRBV9
CASSVGGATNEKLFF
TGTGCCAGCAGCGTAGGGGGGGCAACTAATGAAAAACTGTTTTTT
>TRBJ2-5|16|TRBD2|-|TRBV3-1/TRBV3-2
CASSPKLAGGRETQYF
TGTGCCAGCAGCCCCAAACTAGCGGGGGGCAGGGAGACCCAGTACTTC
>TRBJ1-1|14|-|once|TRBV7-8
CASSPLRGNTEAFF
TGTGCCAGCAGCCCCCTCAGAGGTAACACTGAAGCTTTCTTT
>TRBJ2-2|13|-|-|TRBV5-4
CASSLAASGELFF
TGTGCCAGCAGCTTGGCGGCTTCCGGGGAGCTGTTTTTT
>TRBJ2-1|14|TRBD1|-|TRBV9
CASSEAGGWNEQFF
TGTGCCAGCAGCGAGGCAGGGGGCTGGAATGAGCAGTTCTTC
>TRBJ2-4|17|-|-|TRBV10-3
CAISESRGLDSKNIQYF
TGTGCCATCAGTGAGTCGAGGGGGTTAGATTCTAAAAACATTCAGTACTTC
>TRBJ2-2|15|-|-|TRBV30
CAWNPEQEVTGELFF
TGTGCCTGGAATCCAGAACAGGAGGTCACCGGGGAGCTGTTTTTT
>TRBJ2-3|19|TRBD2|-|TRBV24-1
CATSDDGLAGDASTDTQYF
TGTGCCACCAGTGACGACGGACTAGCGGGGGACGCTAGCACAGATACGCAGTATTTT
>TRBJ1-2|14|-|-|TRBV7-3
CASSPHQGIGGYTF
TGTGCCAGCAGCCCGCACCAGGGCATTGGAGGCTACACCTTC
>TRBJ2-5|13|-|-|TRBV28
CASSSAGVETQYF
TGTGCCAGCAGTTCGGCAGGGGTAGAGACCCAGTACTTC
>TRBJ1-5|14|TRBD1|-|TRBV6-1
CASSEMDRAQPQHF
TGTGCCAGCAGTGAAATGGACAGGGCGCAGCCCCAGCATTTT
>TRBJ1-2|12|-|-|TRBV7-9
CASSLNSPGYTF
TGTGCCAGCAGCTTGAACAGCCCTGGCTACACCTTC
>TRBJ1-2|14|-|-|TRBV19
CASRRQPSNYGYTF
TGTGCCAGTAGGAGACAGCCCTCTAACTATGGCTACACCTTC